The 18 T cell receptor beta chains below all came from one sample that was sequenced in a study of T cell repertoires in cytomegalovirus infection. No antigen has been assigned to these receptors. TCRdb itself ran the reads through MiXCR, one entry per CDR3 protein. Among approximately 990,000 distinct CDR3 sequences listed, more than 25% were seen once. Sequenced here: cultured CD8+ T cells from PBMCs, sampled from culture after CMV antigen stimulation. These receptors came from a human donor in good health (CMV status not recorded). Some clones in this sample may be carry-over from other donors' samples.

The V gene is TRBV10-1, the J gene TRBJ1-1; 7 bases agree with TRBD1. CDR1 and CDR2 (germline): WNHNN, SYGVQD (reference sequence). The CDR3 has 13 amino acids. V trimming: 0 bases; J trimming: 10 bases; junction bases outside the gene matches: 5. Here the CDR3 reads CASSESSWDRAFF. DNA for the CDR3: TGCGCCAGCAGTGAGTCGAGTTGGGACAGAGCTTTCTTT.

This clonotype was counted a few times. This chain links TRBV7-9 with TRBJ2-7, with 9 bases matching TRBD2. Germline values: CDR1 SEHNR, CDR2 FQNEAQ (reference sequence). Losses at the gene ends were 5 bases for V and 2 bases for J; bases not matched to a gene: 16. This CDR3 contains 18 residues. DNA of the CDR3: TGTGCCAGCAGCGGCAGGAGGGTAGCGGGGGATTCGGCCTACGAGCAGTACTTC. Amino acid sequence: CASSGRRVAGDSAYEQYF.

The V call is TRBV2, the J call TRBJ2-2; unclear D gene. With 9 bases removed from V and 3 bases from J, the gap between germline ends came to 11 bases. Germline CDR1 and CDR2: SNHLY and FYNNEI. This CDR3 comprises 13 residues. The CDR3 bases are TGTGCCAGGGGTGAAGTAGACACCGGGGAGCTGTTTTTT. This translates into CARGEVDTGELFF.

There are a few counts of this clonotype. This chain joins TRBV27 and TRBJ2-7; maybe TRBD2 (7 bases). This CDR3 is built from 13 residues. CDR1 is MNHEY, CDR2 SMNVEV, per germline (reference sequence). V was trimmed by 10 bases and J by 3 bases, leaving 16 bases between them. CDR3 DNA: TGTGCCACCCTAGGGGGGGTGAACTACGAGCAGTACTTC. Its protein product is CATLGGVNYEQYF.

This clonotype was picked up a small number of times. The V gene is TRBV11-2, the J gene TRBJ2-7; TRBD1 might be the D (5 bases). Trimming shortened V by 3 bases and J by 0 bases, and 18 bases separated the two germline ends. Germline V gives CDR1 SGHAT, CDR2 FQNNGV. CDR3 length equals 17 residues. DNA of the CDR3: TGTGCCAGCAGCTTCAATGCGGACAATCGACCCTCCTACGAGCAGTACGTC. This sequence encodes CASSFNADNRPSYEQYV.

In its sample, this clonotype was seen many times. This chain joins TRBV7-8 and TRBJ2-7; 8 positions match TRBD1. The trim removed 5 bases at V and 4 bases at J, leaving 10 bases unmatched. The V gene's germline CDR1 is SGHVS and CDR2 FQNEAQ. The CDR3 has 15 amino acids. CDR3: CASSPGQGVRYEQYF. CDR3 nucleotides: TGTGCCAGCAGCCCCGGACAGGGTGTGAGGTACGAGCAGTACTTC.

This clonotype came up a few times. The chain combines TRBV6-2 or TRBV6-3 with TRBJ2-7, with D uncertain. V was pared by 6 bases and J by 1 base, with 7 bases between. In germline, CDR1 is MNHEY, CDR2 SVGEGT. This CDR3 has 12 residues. The CDR3 region is CASRLSSYEQYF. As DNA, the CDR3 is TGTGCCAGCAGGCTATCTTCCTACGAGCAGTACTTC.

The chain employs TRBV6-1 and TRBJ2-5; 10 nucleotides agree with TRBD2. The CDR3 runs 15 residues. Looked up from germline, CDR1 is MNHNS and CDR2 is SASEGT. The trim removed 7 bases at V and 4 bases at J, leaving 9 bases unmatched. Here the CDR3 reads CASTFGLAELETQYF. In DNA, the CDR3 is TGTGCCAGCACCTTCGGACTAGCGGAGTTAGAGACCCAGTACTTC.

In this sample, this clonotype turned up many times. The rearrangement links TRBV6-2 or TRBV6-3 to TRBJ2-1, with D perhaps TRBD2 (7 bases). This CDR3 is built from 13 residues. V was trimmed by 5 bases and J by 8 bases, leaving 13 bases between them. Germline V gene data show CDR1 as MNHEY and CDR2 as SVGEGT. The CDR3 spells CASSLWEGDEQFF. The CDR3 DNA follows: TGTGCCAGCAGTCTCTGGGAGGGGGATGAGCAGTTCTTC.

A single count supports this clonotype. V is TRBV28 and J is TRBJ2-3; D is unresolved. Germline CDR1 and CDR2: MDHEN and SYDVKM. V was shortened by 11 bases and J by 0 bases, with 12 bases between the two germline ends. This CDR3 is built from 13 residues. CDR3 sequence: CAHARFSTDTQYF. CDR3 DNA: TGTGCCCACGCGAGGTTTAGCACAGATACGCAGTATTTT.

This clonotype has at least ten counts. The J gene is TRBJ1-5, the V gene TRBV7-3; D gene unclear. This CDR3 is built from 17 residues. In germline, CDR1 is SGHTA, CDR2 FQGTGA. V lost 2 bases and J lost 2, with 16 bases in between. CDR3 protein: CASSLYGGGDGNQPQHF. Here the CDR3 DNA reads TGTGCCAGCAGCTTATACGGCGGTGGAGACGGCAATCAGCCCCAGCATTTT.

V and J are TRBV15 and TRBJ2-2; a weak D match, TRBD1 (6 bases). Germline lookup yields CDR1 LNHNV and CDR2 YYDKDF (reference sequence). The CDR3 extends over 14 amino acids. The ends were cut back, 4 bases at V and 1 base at J, with 7 bases in the middle. The CDR3 is CATSKGQNTGELFF. The CDR3 DNA sequence: TGTGCCACCAGCAAGGGACAGAACACCGGGGAGCTGTTTTTT.

In its sample, this clonotype was seen a few times. This sequence joins TRBV19 and TRBJ2-3, with D tentatively TRBD1 (5 bases). The V gene's germline CDR1 is LNHDA and CDR2 SQIVND (reference sequence). This CDR3 is built from 13 residues. The V and J ends lost 8 bases and 4 bases respectively, with 13 bases between them. CDR3 nucleotide sequence: TGTGCCAGTTCAGGGTGGCAATCAGATACGCAGTATTTT. The encoded protein is CASSGWQSDTQYF. Looking up the rest from reference TRBV19 and TRBJ2-3 gives the full variable domain: DGGITQSPKYLFRKEGQNVTLSCEQNLNHDAMYWYRQDPGQGLRLIYYSQIVNDFQKGDIAEGYSVSREKKESFPLTVTSAQKNPTAFYLCASSGWQSDTQYFGPGTRLTVL.

Only a few counts were recorded for this clonotype. This chain connects TRBV28 to TRBJ1-1, with 10 bases fitting TRBD1. The CDR3 is made up of 17 amino acids. CDR1 is MDHEN, CDR2 SYDVKM, per germline. J gave up 6 bases and V 2 bases, and 12 bases lay outside the gene matches. This CDR3 is CASSLRRLGDRGPEAFF. CDR3 coding DNA: TGTGCCAGCAGTTTACGCCGACTCGGGGACAGGGGTCCTGAAGCTTTCTTT.

DNA for the CDR3: TGTGCCAGCAGCTCCCCGGGTGGAGCTAACTATGGCTACACCTTC. This sequence encodes CASSSPGGANYGYTF. The chain is built from TRBV7-9 and TRBJ1-2; no clear D gene. The V gene lost 4 bases and the J gene lost 0 bases, with 12 bases spanning the gap. CDR1 is SEHNR, CDR2 FQNEAQ, per germline (reference sequence). The CDR3 is made up of 15 amino acids.

The gene calls are TRBV15 and TRBJ1-1, with D possibly being TRBD1 (5 bases). Trimming took 0 bases from V and 6 from J, leaving 14 bases between them. This CDR3 has 15 residues. Germline V gene data show CDR1 as LNHNV and CDR2 as YYDKDF (reference sequence). DNA for the CDR3: TGTGCCACCAGCAGAGATCTGGGGGGAACGGCTGAAGCTTTCTTT. The encoded protein is CATSRDLGGTAEAFF.

The chain recombines TRBV12-3 or TRBV12-4 with TRBJ1-1; D uncertain. The CDR3 has 15 amino acids. V shed 6 bases and J shed 1 base, with 15 bases lying between them. The CDR3 DNA is TGTGCCAGCAGGGCTCGTGGCCAACGGAACACTGAAGCTTTCTTT. Its protein is CASRARGQRNTEAFF.

This clonotype was seen only a few times. CDR3 residues: CASSLRRVHRAGANVLTF. The CDR3 nucleotides read TGTGCCAGCAGCTTACGGCGGGTCCATAGGGCTGGGGCCAACGTCCTGACTTTC. The chain links TRBV7-6 to TRBJ2-6; D perhaps matches TRBD2 (5 bases). Between the trimmed V and J ends, which lost 2 bases and 2 bases, there was a span of 16 bases. From germline, CDR1 is SGHVS and CDR2 FNYEAQ. CDR3 length: 18 residues.